Below, 20 T cell receptor beta chains from the same sample are listed, as sequenced in a study of cytomegalovirus exposure and HLA in healthy donors. The primer mix had 60 Vbeta and 13 Jbeta primers. Profiling relied on immunoSEQ multiplex PCR, and the TCRdb table lists in-frame clones only, not all of them. The sample comprises around 90,000 clones, approximately 64% of which are singletons, and 20% to 25% rests with the top ten. The sample consisted of PBMCs. These receptors were taken from a woman aged 45-65 years in good health and CMV-seropositive.

A note on this clone: The junction and the germline gene differ at one end; a read error may be behind it. CDR3: CSSSRTDEKLFF. The CDR3 DNA reads TGTTCCAGCAGCCGGACAGATGAAAAACTGTTTTTT. The chain is built from TRBV7-9 and TRBJ1-4, with a weak D call TRBD1 (6 bases). Germline CDR1 SEHNR, CDR2 FQNEAQ (reference sequence). The CDR3 sequence is 12 residues long.

This clone was seen a few times. The rearrangement uses TRBV5-1 and TRBJ1-5; D is unclear. CDR3 size: 12 residues. Germline V gene lookup returns CDR1 SGHRS and CDR2 YFSETQ. The ends were cut back, 7 bases at V and 2 bases at J, with 7 bases in the middle. CDR3 protein: CASVTGNQPQHF. For the CDR3, the DNA is TGCGCCAGCGTAACTGGCAATCAGCCCCAGCATTTT.

V is TRBV5-1 and J is TRBJ1-6, with 9 bases fitting TRBD1. Germline CDR1 and CDR2: SGHRS and YFSETQ. CDR3 length: 15 amino acids. The J segment lost 10 bases and the V segment lost 0 bases, leaving 5 bases of the junction unmatched. The CDR3, as DNA: TGCGCCAGCAGCTTGGCGGACAGGGGTCAATCACCCCTCCACTTT. Residues: CASSLADRGQSPLHF.

V and J are TRBV2 and TRBJ2-6; 12 positions agree with TRBD2. From germline, CDR1 is SNHLY and CDR2 FYNNEI. V shed 6 bases, J shed 0 bases, and the junction held 9 bases outside the gene matches. The CDR3 is 19 amino acids. The CDR3 reads CASSSSGGVPRSGANVLTF. For the CDR3, the DNA is TGTGCCAGCAGCTCTAGCGGGGGGGTTCCCCGCTCTGGGGCCAACGTCCTGACTTTC.

V usage is TRBV5-6 and J usage is TRBJ2-5; 8 bases are shared with TRBD1. Trimming at V came to 1 base and at J to 4 bases, leaving 6 bases not matched to a gene. This CDR3 is built from 15 residues. The germline gives CDR1 SGHDT, CDR2 YYEEEE. Here the CDR3 DNA reads TGTGCCAGCAGCTTGTTCTCAGGGGGCCGAGAGACCCAGTACTTC. Translation gives CASSLFSGGRETQYF.

The V gene is TRBV14, the J gene TRBJ2-7; no definite D call. V was cut by 0 bases and J by 2 bases, with 8 bases left in between. The CDR3 is 14 amino acids. In germline, CDR1 is SGHDN, CDR2 FVKESK. CDR3 amino acids: CASSQESLAYEQYF. The CDR3 coding sequence is TGTGCCAGCAGCCAAGAATCTCTTGCCTACGAGCAGTACTTC.

The chain couples TRBV28 to TRBJ2-1; 7 nucleotides agree with TRBD2. Germline V gene sequence: CDR1 MDHEN, CDR2 SYDVKM. The CDR3 runs to 12 residues. V trimming: 6 bases; J trimming: 10 bases; junction bases outside the gene matches: 6. CDR3 DNA sequence: TGTGCCAGCAGCCCGAGCGGGGTAGAGCAGTTCTTC. Translation gives CASSPSGVEQFF.

Ten or more counts support this clone. The conserved phenylalanine or tryptophan normally closing the CDR3 is absent here, so this likely arose from a read error. No DNA is shown, since the ends of the CDR3 on it are uncertain; the CDR3 is the one TCRdb lists. The V gene is TRBV13, the J gene TRBJ2-7; the listed D gene, TRBD1, was not tested against the DNA. CDR1 and CDR2 from the germline V gene are PRHDT and FYEKMQ (reference sequence). The CDR3 spans 14 residues, counting both ends. The CDR3 spells CASSLGQGTVPPQI.

The rearrangement uses TRBV6-1 and TRBJ2-2, with 7 bases identical to TRBD2. After removal of 8 bases from V and 5 bases from J, the junction contained 8 bases not matched to a gene. This CDR3 is built from 14 residues. CDR1 is MNHNS, CDR2 SASEGT, per germline. CDR3 in amino acids: CASAMGGGTGELFF. For the CDR3, the DNA is TGTGCCAGCGCCATGGGGGGAGGGACCGGGGAGCTGTTTTTT.

The V and J genes are TRBV5-6 and TRBJ1-4, with D maybe TRBD1 (5 bases). Germline V lookup: CDR1 SGHDT, CDR2 YYEEEE. This CDR3 comprises 18 residues. The V end lost 4 bases, the J end lost 0 bases, and 19 bases lay between the germline ends. The CDR3 sequence: CASSRWRGHLTTNEKLFF. In DNA form, the CDR3 reads TGTGCCAGCAGCCGATGGCGGGGCCACCTAACAACTAATGAAAAACTGTTTTTT.

This clone was picked up one time. The chain is built from TRBV10-1 and TRBJ1-1; D may be TRBD1 (5 bases). With 8 bases removed from V and 9 bases from J, the gap between germline ends came to 10 bases. Germline CDR1 reads WNHNN; CDR2 reads SYGVQD (reference sequence). The CDR3 runs to 10 residues. Here the CDR3 reads CASGGGKAFF. The CDR3 region has the DNA TGCGCCAGCGGGGGGGGGAAAGCTTTCTTT.

J is TRBJ2-3 and V is TRBV5-1; 15 bases line up with TRBD2. The CDR3 loop spans 16 amino acids. V dropped 0 bases and J dropped 4; count of bases not matched to a gene: 0. Per the germline V gene, CDR1 is SGHRS and CDR2 is YFSETQ. CDR3 loop: CASSLGTSGGADTQYF. The CDR3 bases are TGCGCCAGCAGCTTGGGGACTAGCGGGGGGGCAGATACGCAGTATTTT.

This clone was found a few times. The CDR3 protein is CASSEAAGGIYNEQFF. For the CDR3, the DNA is TGTGCCAGCAGTGAAGCGGCAGGGGGCATATACAATGAGCAGTTCTTC. This rearrangement joins TRBV2 to TRBJ2-1; 8 bases agree with TRBD1. The CDR3 has 16 residues. The V segment lost 0 bases and the J segment 4 bases; nucleotides outside the gene matches: 5. Germline assignment: CDR1 SNHLY and CDR2 FYNNEI.

The chain joins TRBV7-2 to TRBJ2-3, with TRBD2 matching over 11 bases. Germline V gives CDR1 SGHTA, CDR2 FQGNSA. The CDR3 loop spans 15 amino acids. J lost 5 bases, V lost 3 bases, and 4 bases had no gene match. CDR3 coding DNA: TGTGCCAGCAGCTTTCGGCTAGCGGGGGGAGATACGCAGTATTTT. It yields the protein CASSFRLAGGDTQYF.

V gene TRBV19 combines with J gene TRBJ1-1; TRBD1 matches 7 bases. Losses at the gene ends were 5 bases for V and 7 bases for J; bases not matched to a gene: 10. Per germline, CDR1 LNHDA and CDR2 SQIVND (reference sequence). The CDR3 runs 14 residues. This CDR3 reads CASSVRGDLGEAFF. The CDR3 nucleotides read TGTGCCAGTAGTGTCAGGGGGGATCTTGGTGAAGCTTTCTTT.

The chain employs TRBV30 and TRBJ1-2; no reliable D call. CDR3 size: 12 residues. Trimming removed 5 bases from V and 6 bases from J, with 13 bases in between. Germline V gives CDR1 GTSNPN, CDR2 SVGIG (reference sequence). DNA of the CDR3: TGTGCCTGGGGAGCCCCATCTAATGGCTACACCTTC. Its translation is CAWGAPSNGYTF.

V usage is TRBV4-3 and J usage is TRBJ2-1; TRBD2 matches 8 bases. CDR3 length: 16 amino acids. Germline values: CDR1 LGHNA, CDR2 YSLEER. V was pared by 0 bases and J by 8 bases, with 9 bases of the junction left unmatched. The CDR3 DNA is TGCGCCAGCAGCCAAGATATTCGCGGGGGGATCGATGAGCAGTTCTTC. This encodes CASSQDIRGGIDEQFF.

CDR3 bases: TGTGCCAGCAGCCCCCGGGACAGCTACAATGAGCAGTTCTTC. This translates into CASSPRDSYNEQFF. The J gene is TRBJ2-1, the V gene TRBV7-2, with 7 positions matching TRBD1. CDR1 and CDR2 (germline): SGHTA, FQGNSA. The CDR3 is 14 residues long. V lost 5 bases to trimming and J lost 3 bases; unmatched junction nucleotides: 4.

This rearrangement joins TRBV10-3 to TRBJ1-6, with 7 bases that match TRBD1. V shed 6 bases and J 7 bases; nucleotides not matched to a gene: 3. The CDR3 extends over 13 amino acids. The germline V gene has CDR1 ENHRY and CDR2 SYGVKD. In nucleotides, the CDR3 is TGTGCCATCAGCGGGACAGTAAATTCACCCCTCCACTTT. This codes for CAISGTVNSPLHF.

The chain is built from TRBV20-1 and TRBJ1-1; D gene unclear. Germline loops: CDR1 DFQATT, CDR2 SNEGSKA (reference sequence). This CDR3 is 11 amino acids long. Trimming stripped 2 bases from V and 3 bases from J, with 4 bases between. CDR3 nucleotide sequence: TGCAGTGCTAGACTGTACACTGAAGCTTTCTTT. It translates to CSARLYTEAFF.